This TCR beta chain was observed in a study of human T cells and chemical hapten exposure. TCRdb analysed the RACE reads with MiXCR anew, one entry per CDR3 protein. The sample yields some 42,000 distinct CDR3 sequences, around 10% seen once. This sample's time point: patch test 2, 6 weeks after DPC sensitization. Treatment indicated: therapeutic diphenylcyclopropenone sensitization with weekly scalp DPC. This clonotype was detected many times. Its antigen is unknown. The V gene's germline CDR1 is SGHRS and CDR2 YFSETQ. This CDR3 is built from 14 residues. V was clipped by 4 bases and J by 2 bases; unmatched bases: 0. Whole-study findings and limits: With DPC sensitization, TCRs exceeding 1 in 1000 frequency showed no change.

V gene TRBV5-1 combines with J gene TRBJ2-7; TRBD2 aligns across 13 bases. The source is a middle-aged woman with alopecia areata. Some clones in this sample may be carry-over from other donors' samples. The material was whole blood, obtained in connection with sensitization to the hapten diphenylcyclopropenone (DPC). The CDR3 DNA is TGCGCCAGCAGCACTAGCGGGGGGGCCTACGAGCAGTACTTC. Its translation is CASSTSGGAYEQYF.